A selection of T cell receptor beta chains follows, all from one sample in a study of blood T cells in healthy people across ages. TCRdb re-derived calls from the 5' RACE reads in MiXCR, one entry per CDR3 protein. Seen here are 1,800,000 or so distinct CDR3 sequences, about 39% observed once, and the top ten hold more than 20%. Material: blood. The receptors originated from a human donor in good health. Each CDR3 is given without its conserved first and last residue. D genes are given only for firm matches.

CDR3aa	v_gene	d_gene	j_gene
ASSQWLPTGSSYNEQF	TRBV4-2	.	TRBJ2-1
ASSPHGTDTQY	TRBV25-1	.	TRBJ2-3
ATSDFLASGGNEQF	TRBV24-1	TRBD2	TRBJ2-1
SARDPGQGIGELF	TRBV20-1	TRBD1	TRBJ2-2
ASSPIAGGPSKY	TRBV4-1	TRBD2	TRBJ2-4
ASSLASGFDEKLF	TRBV7-2	.	TRBJ1-4
ASSLEGRNIQY	TRBV4-3	.	TRBJ2-4
ASSLRVVAGGVYNEQF	TRBV9	TRBD2	TRBJ2-1
SVEKGGGYGYT	TRBV29-1	.	TRBJ1-2
SARSRGGSTEAF	TRBV20-1	.	TRBJ1-1
ATSEGGDHEQY	TRBV24-1	TRBD2	TRBJ2-7
SARDASSGANVLT	TRBV29-1	.	TRBJ2-6
ASSLYSSGAYEQY	TRBV7-9	TRBD2	TRBJ2-7
ASRLDEKLF	TRBV6-5	.	TRBJ1-4
ASSLNGGKNTGELF	TRBV7-2	.	TRBJ2-2
ASSVTGTNNEQF	TRBV9	.	TRBJ2-1
ASASEGPESYNEQF	TRBV28	.	TRBJ2-1
SAPTGLGYGYT	TRBV20-1	.	TRBJ1-2
ASSFGTGLQETQY	TRBV7-7	TRBD1	TRBJ2-5
SARRWTEPLSEQY	TRBV20-1	.	TRBJ2-7
ASSLAVWVMEETQY	TRBV7-2	.	TRBJ2-5
ASSLVRLGQDSTEAF	TRBV5-1	TRBD1	TRBJ1-1
ASSYSGQTNEKLF	TRBV6-2/TRBV6-3	.	TRBJ1-4
ASSQDLPLGQGVYNEQV	TRBV4-1	TRBD1	TRBJ2-1
ASSSSGTHNNEQF	TRBV6-5	.	TRBJ2-1
AISGLADYNEQF	TRBV10-3	TRBD2	TRBJ2-1
SAILGTSEPQH	TRBV20-1	.	TRBJ1-5
ASSPTTSGGVYEQY	TRBV7-6	TRBD2	TRBJ2-7
SASSVGGSSYNEQF	TRBV20-1	TRBD2	TRBJ2-1
SARDRDSDLYGYT	TRBV20-1	TRBD1	TRBJ1-2
ASRPRAGISNYGYT	TRBV7-9	.	TRBJ1-2
ASSRRTGADTQY	TRBV7-2	.	TRBJ2-3
ASSPGRGGQETQY	TRBV4-3	TRBD2	TRBJ2-5
ASSLGPRGTEAF	TRBV5-1	.	TRBJ1-1
ASSIDRSGDTQY	TRBV7-3	.	TRBJ2-3
ASSYGLAQYEQY	TRBV6-2/TRBV6-3	TRBD2	TRBJ2-7
ASSQEGTGVSYNEQF	TRBV4-3	TRBD1	TRBJ2-1
ASSLAYSGADVLT	TRBV7-2	.	TRBJ2-6
ASSSEGLQNYEQY	TRBV7-2	.	TRBJ2-7
SVEVPRDNEQF	TRBV29-1	.	TRBJ2-1
ASSKGQSTYEQY	TRBV6-6	TRBD1	TRBJ2-7
ASSQLTVFYNEQF	TRBV6-5	.	TRBJ2-1
ASSSRTGIDETQY	TRBV11-1	TRBD1	TRBJ2-5
ASSEAQDESNQPQH	TRBV2	.	TRBJ1-5
ASSQNGQGGYGYT	TRBV4-3	TRBD1	TRBJ1-2